This T cell receptor beta chain was recorded in a study of T cell changes during pregnancy in multiple sclerosis (dated by TCRdb to 2018 to 2020). With respect to the entire study: In women with multiple sclerosis, the researchers looked at how the T cell repertoire shifted as pregnancy progressed.

The CDR3 spans 15 residues, from the cysteine through the phenylalanine. Just the 45-base CDR3 DNA is kept, in frame starting at base 1. The germline V gene supplies CDR1 SGHDN and CDR2 FVKESK. The germline V end is reduced by 1 base and the J end by 4 bases; junction bases left unmatched: 4. Libraries came from the immunoSEQ multiplex PCR assay. TCRdb re-hosts the immuneACCESS table, in-frame sequences only. Its copies lack some clones; in the studies checked, an unresolved V gene accounts for under half of them, and the cause for the rest is not known. The sample includes tens of thousands of clones, with about 91% observed a single time. Of the sample, around 0.85% is held by the ten largest clones. Of note for this clone: The specificity of this receptor is unknown. Per-base qualities were not stored, and no clone one base away is much larger.

The TCR sequence derives from a female donor with multiple sclerosis, enrolled in a pregnancy study. The sequence joins TRBV14 to TRBJ2-1; 7 central bases correspond to TRBD2. Sequences were derived from peripheral blood, sampled in the first trimester of pregnancy. The CDR3 sequence is CASSQVRGLYNEQFF. In nucleotides, the sequence is TGTGCCAGCAGCCAAGTGCGGGGACTATACAATGAGCAGTTCTTC.